This T cell receptor (beta chain) was sequenced during a study of PD-L1 blockade in urothelial cancer. Time point reported: pretreatment peripheral blood. Produced via immunoSEQ multiplex PCR; TCRdb's table is partial and in-frame only. The profile shows roughly 90,000 clones, more than 70% of them singletons. The source of this sequence is a woman older than 75 with urothelial cancer. The sample here was PBMCs, taken around atezolizumab (anti-PD-L1) treatment.

Here the CDR3 reads CASKKGPGLAGRQFF. In DNA, the CDR3 is TGTGCCAGCAAAAAGGGCCCCGGGTTGGCGGGGCGGCAGTTCTTC. V usage is TRBV6-1 and J usage is TRBJ2-1; possibly TRBD2 for D (6 bases). Germline CDR1 reads MNHNS; CDR2 reads SASEGT. The CDR3 totals 15 residues. V lost 7 bases and J 12 bases, leaving 25 bases between the germline ends.